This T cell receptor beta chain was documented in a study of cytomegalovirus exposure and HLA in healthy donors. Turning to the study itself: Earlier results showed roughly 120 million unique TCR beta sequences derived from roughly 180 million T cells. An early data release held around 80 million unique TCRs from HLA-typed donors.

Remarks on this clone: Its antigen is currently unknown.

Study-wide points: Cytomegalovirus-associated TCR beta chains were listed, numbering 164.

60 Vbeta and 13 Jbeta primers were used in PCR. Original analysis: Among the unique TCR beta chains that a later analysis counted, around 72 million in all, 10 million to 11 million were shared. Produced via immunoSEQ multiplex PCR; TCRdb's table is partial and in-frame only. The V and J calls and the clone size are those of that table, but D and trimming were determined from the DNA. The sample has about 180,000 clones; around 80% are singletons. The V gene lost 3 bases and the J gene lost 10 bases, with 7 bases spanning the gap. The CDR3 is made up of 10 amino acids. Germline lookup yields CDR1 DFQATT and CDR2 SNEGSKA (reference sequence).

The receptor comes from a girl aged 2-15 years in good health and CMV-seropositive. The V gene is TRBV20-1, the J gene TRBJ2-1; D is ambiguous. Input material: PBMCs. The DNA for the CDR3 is TGCAGTGCTAGCTTTGAGGAGCAGTTCTTC. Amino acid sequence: CSASFEEQFF.